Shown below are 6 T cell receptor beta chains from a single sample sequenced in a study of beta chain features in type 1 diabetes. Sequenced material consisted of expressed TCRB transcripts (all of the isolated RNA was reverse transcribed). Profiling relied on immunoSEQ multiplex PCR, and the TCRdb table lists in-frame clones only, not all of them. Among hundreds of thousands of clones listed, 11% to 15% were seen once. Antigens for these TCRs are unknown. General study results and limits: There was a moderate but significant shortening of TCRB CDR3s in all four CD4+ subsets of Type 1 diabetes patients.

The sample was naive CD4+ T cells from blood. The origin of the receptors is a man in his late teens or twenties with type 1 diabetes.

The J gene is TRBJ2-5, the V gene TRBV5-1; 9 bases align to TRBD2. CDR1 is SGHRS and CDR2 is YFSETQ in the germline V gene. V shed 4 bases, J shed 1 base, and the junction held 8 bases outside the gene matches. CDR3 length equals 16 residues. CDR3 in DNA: TGCGCCAGCAGCGCGGGACTAGCCCACCGCCAAGAGACCCAGTACTTC. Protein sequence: CASSAGLAHRQETQYF. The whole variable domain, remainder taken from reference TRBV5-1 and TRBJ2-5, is KAGVTQTPRYLIKTRGQQVTLSCSPISGHRSVSWYQQTPGQGLQFLFEYFSETQRNKGNFPGRFSGRQFSNSRSEMNVSTLELGDSALYLCASSAGLAHRQETQYFGPGTRLLVL.

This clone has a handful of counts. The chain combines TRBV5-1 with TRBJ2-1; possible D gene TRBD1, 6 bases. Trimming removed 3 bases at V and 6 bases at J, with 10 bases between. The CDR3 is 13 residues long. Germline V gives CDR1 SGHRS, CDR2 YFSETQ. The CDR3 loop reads CASSSGQSNEQFF. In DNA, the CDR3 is TGCGCCAGCAGCTCTGGACAGTCCAATGAGCAGTTCTTC.

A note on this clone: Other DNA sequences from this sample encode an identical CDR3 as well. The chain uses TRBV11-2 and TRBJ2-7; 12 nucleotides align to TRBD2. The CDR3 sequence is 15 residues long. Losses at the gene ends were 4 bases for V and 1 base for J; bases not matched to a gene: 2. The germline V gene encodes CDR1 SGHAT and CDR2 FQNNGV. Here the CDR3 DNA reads TGTGCCAGCAGCTCACTAGCGGGAGGATCCTACGAGCAGTACTTC. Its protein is CASSSLAGGSYEQYF.

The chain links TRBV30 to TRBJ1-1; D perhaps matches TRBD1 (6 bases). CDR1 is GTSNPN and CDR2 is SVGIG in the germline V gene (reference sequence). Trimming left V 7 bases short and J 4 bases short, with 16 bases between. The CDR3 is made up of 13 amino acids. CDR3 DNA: TGTGCCTCGGTGGGGGGCAGCGGCACTGAAGCTTTCTTT. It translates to CASVGGSGTEAFF. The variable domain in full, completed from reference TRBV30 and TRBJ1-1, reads SQTIHQWPATLVQPVGSPLSLECTVEGTSNPNLYWYRQAAGRGLQLLFYSVGIGQISSEVPQNLSASRPQDRQFILSSKKLLLSDSGFYLCASVGGSGTEAFFGQGTRLTVV.

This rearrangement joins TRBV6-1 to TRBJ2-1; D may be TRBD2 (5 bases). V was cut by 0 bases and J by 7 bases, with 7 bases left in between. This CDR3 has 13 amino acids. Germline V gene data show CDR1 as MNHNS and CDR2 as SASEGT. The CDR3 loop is CASSEALANEQFF. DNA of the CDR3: TGTGCCAGCAGTGAAGCTCTAGCAAATGAGCAGTTCTTC.

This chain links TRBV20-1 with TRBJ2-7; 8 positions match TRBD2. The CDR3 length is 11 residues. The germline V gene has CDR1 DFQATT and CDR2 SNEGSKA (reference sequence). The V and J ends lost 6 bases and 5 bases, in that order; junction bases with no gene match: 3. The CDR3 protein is CSAAGGHEQYF. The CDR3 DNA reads TGCAGTGCCGCGGGGGGCCACGAGCAGTACTTC.